Shown below are 20 T cell receptor beta chains from a single sample sequenced in a study of tumor-infiltrating lymphocytes in primary liver carcinoma. For blood RNA, unsorted whole blood served as the source, and germline DNA was extracted too. A constant-region primer primed TCR beta cDNA synthesis from roughly 510 ng of total RNA. Construction of TCR beta libraries relied on three successive nested multiplex PCR rounds employing slightly modified ARM-PCR. A C-beta reverse primer and TRBV1-TRBV30 forward primers served in each of the first two PCR rounds, at around 10 cycles apiece. TCRdb used MiXCR to reprocess the multiplex PCR reads, holding one entry per CDR3 protein. The sample lists about 200,000 distinct CDR3 sequences; around three fifths were seen once. Sequencing input: peripheral blood. Source of these receptors: a woman aged 55-69 years with primary liver carcinoma and hepatitis B virus infection.

This clonotype was seen more than once but under ten times. The rearrangement links TRBV7-9 to TRBJ1-6; D is uncertain. The V end was cut by 6 bases, the J end by 8 bases, with 8 bases between. In germline, CDR1 is SEHNR, CDR2 FQNEAQ (reference sequence). This CDR3 has 12 residues. The chain's CDR3 is CASSFGDSPLHF. The CDR3, as DNA: TGTGCCAGCAGTTTTGGAGATTCACCCCTCCACTTT.

A remark on this clonotype: It is likely a read error, because the conserved phenylalanine at the end of the CDR3 is missing. CDR3 in amino acids: CASSKEETQYL. Here the CDR3 DNA reads TGTGCCAGCAGTAAGGAAGAGACCCAGTACTTA. The V call is TRBV12-3 or TRBV12-4, the J call TRBJ2-5, with D hard to call. This CDR3 is built from 11 residues. The V end lost 5 bases, the J end lost 3 bases, and 4 bases lay between the germline ends.

This clonotype has a count of ten or more. J is TRBJ2-2 and V is TRBV30; TRBD2 is a possible D gene (6 bases). CDR3 length equals 13 residues. V was trimmed by 7 bases and J by 6 bases, leaving 15 bases between them. The germline V gene has CDR1 GTSNPN and CDR2 SVGIG (reference sequence). The CDR3 region is CASGSQFAGELFF. The CDR3 DNA reads TGTGCCTCCGGGAGTCAGTTTGCCGGGGAGCTGTTTTTT.

About this clonotype: A much larger clone sits a single nucleotide away, making a read error possible. This chain uses TRBV6-6 with TRBJ2-5; 12 nucleotides align to TRBD2. This CDR3 comprises 16 residues. Germline CDR1 and CDR2: MNHNY and SVGAGI (reference sequence). The DNA for the CDR3 is TGTGCCAGCAGCCAACCTAGCGGGAGGGCCGGGGAGATCCAGTACTTC. Protein: CASSQPSGRAGEIQYF.

This clonotype was seen repeatedly, ten times or more. V usage is TRBV12-3 or TRBV12-4 and J usage is TRBJ2-1; weak D call: TRBD1 (5 bases). V lost 2 bases and J lost 6, with 8 bases in between. The CDR3 runs 13 residues. CDR3 region: CASSLQGFNEQFF. CDR3 nucleotides: TGTGCCAGCAGTTTACAGGGTTTCAATGAGCAGTTCTTC.

The rearrangement uses TRBV6-5 and TRBJ2-7, with 9 nucleotides matching TRBD2. The V gene end was trimmed by 6 bases and the J gene end by 3 bases; junction bases not matched to a gene: 3. Germline values: CDR1 MNHEY, CDR2 SVGAGI. The CDR3 spans 13 residues. The CDR3 region is CASSRAGGYEQYF. The CDR3 DNA reads as TGTGCCAGCAGCAGAGCGGGGGGCTACGAGCAGTACTTC.

Concerning this clonotype: A much larger clone is a single base away; this may be a read error. The chain links TRBV5-6 to TRBJ2-5, with D maybe TRBD1 (5 bases). The CDR3 has 17 amino acids. The germline CDR1 and CDR2 sequences are SGHDT and YYEEEE. The germline V and J ends were trimmed by 1 base and 4 bases, with 20 bases remaining between them. This CDR3 reads CASSLYGGREGRETQYF. CDR3 DNA: TGTGCCAGCAGCTTGTATGGTGGCAGGGAAGGGCGAGAGACCCAGTACTTC.

With regard to this clonotype: No conserved phenylalanine or tryptophan is present at the end of the CDR3, so a read error is the likely explanation. The genes are TRBV6-1 and TRBJ2-7; TRBD2 matches at 11 bases. Germline V lookup: CDR1 MNHNS, CDR2 SASEGT. V trimming: 1 base; J trimming: 3 bases; junction bases outside the gene matches: 2. The CDR3 covers 15 residues. DNA of the CDR3: TGTGCCAGCAGTGAAGGTAGCGGGGGGGGCTACGAGCAGTACTTA. It codes for CASSEGSGGGYEQYL.

Many counts were recorded for this clonotype. The genes are TRBV5-6 and TRBJ2-2; no definite D call. The CDR3 has 15 residues. Trimming took off 3 bases at V and 0 bases at J, with 9 bases between the two ends. Germline V gene lookup returns CDR1 SGHDT and CDR2 YYEEEE. This CDR3 reads CASSSDSANTGELFF. CDR3 nucleotides: TGTGCCAGCAGCTCTGACTCCGCGAACACCGGGGAGCTGTTTTTT.

J is TRBJ2-1 and V is TRBV5-6; 9 positions match TRBD1. V gave up 1 base and J gave up 4 bases; unmatched junction bases: 3. The germline V gene encodes CDR1 SGHDT and CDR2 YYEEEE. This CDR3 has 15 residues. The CDR3 nucleotides are TGTGCCAGCAGCTTGCGGGACAGGGCATACAATGAGCAGTTCTTC. Translated: CASSLRDRAYNEQFF.

This clonotype was picked up many times. The rearrangement uses TRBV14 and TRBJ2-7, with TRBD2 matching 8 bases. V shed 6 bases, J shed 2 bases, and the junction held 3 bases outside the gene matches. The CDR3 sequence is 13 residues long. CDR1 is SGHDN, CDR2 FVKESK, per germline. The DNA of the CDR3 is TGTGCCAGCAGTCGGACTAGCACCTACGAGCAGTACTTC. Translating it yields CASSRTSTYEQYF.

This clonotype occurred a few times. One junction end disagrees with the germline gene, perhaps due to a read error. The chain recombines TRBV11-2 with TRBJ2-3; D not certain. The CDR3 has 12 residues. The V gene's germline CDR1 is SGHAT and CDR2 FQNNGV. CDR3 sequence (DNA): TGTACCAGCAGCCCCTGGGCAGATACGCAATATTTT. Residues: CTSSPWADTQYF.

This clonotype has a count of ten or more. The chain recombines TRBV6-5 with TRBJ1-1; D remains ambiguous. CDR3 length: 13 amino acids. In germline, CDR1 is MNHEY, CDR2 SVGAGI. V was cut by 6 bases and J by 1 base, with 9 bases left in between. The CDR3, as DNA: TGTGCCAGCAGGCGCCCCGGGAACACTGAAGCTTTCTTT. Its protein is CASRRPGNTEAFF.

Points on this clonotype: A single base separates this from a much larger clone, so it may be a read error. This chain uses TRBV6-1 with TRBJ2-3; TRBD2 is a possible D gene (5 bases). The V and J ends lost 3 bases and 8 bases respectively, with 18 bases between them. Germline-derived CDR1 and CDR2 are MNHNS and SASEGT. The CDR3 runs to 15 residues. CDR3 in DNA: TGTGCCAGCAGTGAGTTAAGCGGTCCGGGTGGTACGCAGTATTTT. Translation: CASSELSGPGGTQYF.

In the case of this clonotype: The CDR3 ends on some other residue instead of the conserved phenylalanine or tryptophan, so this is likely a read error. The DNA is omitted, as the CDR3 cannot be located on it reliably, and the CDR3 follows TCRdb's listing. The chain employs TRBV11-2 and TRBJ2-1. The CDR3 numbers 12 amino acids, ends counted. Germline loops: CDR1 SGHAT, CDR2 FQNNGV. The CDR3 here is CASSSKSHEQFL.

This clonotype is hyperexpanded in the sample. The chain is built from TRBV6-5 and TRBJ2-7; perhaps TRBD1 as D (6 bases). This CDR3 has 16 residues. V was pared by 0 bases and J by 0 bases, with 12 bases between. Germline V gene lookup returns CDR1 MNHEY and CDR2 SVGAGI. As DNA, the CDR3 is TGTGCCAGCAGTTACTCGACGGAGACAGGCTCCTACGAGCAGTACTTC. Translating it yields CASSYSTETGSYEQYF.

This clonotype was observed at least ten times. The chain joins TRBV5-6 to TRBJ1-6; 10 bases are shared with TRBD1. Germline CDR1 is SGHDT and CDR2 is YYEEEE. V dropped 1 base and J dropped 6; count of bases not matched to a gene: 4. CDR3 length: 16 amino acids. The CDR3 DNA is TGTGCCAGCAGCTTGCAGCGGACAGGGGGTAATTCACCCCTCCACTTT. Protein: CASSLQRTGGNSPLHF. The full variable domain, completed using reference TRBV5-6 and TRBJ1-6, is DAGVTQSPTHLIKTRGQQVTLRCSPKSGHDTVSWYQQALGQGPQFIFQYYEEEERQRGNFPDRFSGHQFPNYSSELNVNALLLGDSALYLCASSLQRTGGNSPLHFGNGTRLTVT.

The chain has TRBV4-1 and TRBJ2-3; weak D call: TRBD1 (6 bases). The V and J ends lost 6 bases and 7 bases respectively, with 20 bases between them. The CDR3 loop spans 15 amino acids. CDR1 and CDR2 from the germline V gene are MGHRA and YSYEKL. The CDR3 sequence: CASSDQQTGPHTQYF. The CDR3 DNA reads as TGCGCCAGCAGTGACCAGCAGACAGGCCCACATACGCAGTATTTT.

J is TRBJ1-2 and V is TRBV12-3 or TRBV12-4; unclear D gene. V lost 2 bases and J 7 bases, leaving 14 bases between the germline ends. This CDR3 is 14 amino acids long. CDR3 nucleotide sequence: TGTGCCAGCAGTTTAAGCCAGATGACCGGTGGCTACACCTTC. Translation gives CASSLSQMTGGYTF.

The CDR3 here is CASSFVSQKFF. CDR3 DNA sequence: TGTGCCAGCAGCTTTGTGTCACAGAAGTTCTTC. The gene calls are TRBV7-2 and TRBJ2-1; D is ambiguous. Trimming pared 3 bases from V and 14 bases from J, leaving 11 bases between. CDR3 size: 11 residues. Germline assignment: CDR1 SGHTA and CDR2 FQGNSA.